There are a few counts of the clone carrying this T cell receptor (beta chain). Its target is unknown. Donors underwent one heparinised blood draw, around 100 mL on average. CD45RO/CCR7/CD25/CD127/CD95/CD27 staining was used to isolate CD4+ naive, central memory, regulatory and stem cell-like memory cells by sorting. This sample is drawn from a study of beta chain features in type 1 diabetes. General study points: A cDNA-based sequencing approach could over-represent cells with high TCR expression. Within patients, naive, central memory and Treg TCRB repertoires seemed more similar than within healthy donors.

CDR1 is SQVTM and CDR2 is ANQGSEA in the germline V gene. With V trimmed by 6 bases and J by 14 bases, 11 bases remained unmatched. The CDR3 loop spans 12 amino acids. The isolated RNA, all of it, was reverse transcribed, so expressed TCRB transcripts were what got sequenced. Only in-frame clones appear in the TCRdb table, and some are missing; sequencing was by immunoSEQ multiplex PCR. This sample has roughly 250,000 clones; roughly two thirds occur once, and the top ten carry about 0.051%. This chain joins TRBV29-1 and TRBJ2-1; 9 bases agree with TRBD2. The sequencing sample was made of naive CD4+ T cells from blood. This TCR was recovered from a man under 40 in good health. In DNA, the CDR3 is TGCAGCGTACTAATAGCGGGAGCGCTCAAGTTCTTC. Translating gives CSVLIAGALKFF.